This passage covers 7 T cell receptor beta chains from one sample sequenced in a study of blood T cells in healthy people across ages. A second about 7 to 12 cycle PCR used barcoded and J-beta primers. A single record per CDR3 protein comes from TCRdb applying MiXCR to the 5' RACE reads. The data contain 1.5 million to 2 million distinct CDR3 sequences, around 50% of them singletons. Sequenced material: blood. The receptors stem from a woman in her thirties or forties in good health.

There are a few counts of this clonotype. The chain has TRBV5-1 and TRBJ2-5; 7 positions match TRBD2. J gave up 0 bases and V 7 bases, and 3 bases lay outside the gene matches. Germline V gene lookup returns CDR1 SGHRS and CDR2 YFSETQ. This CDR3 has 13 amino acids. This CDR3 is CASGAGDQETQYF. CDR3 DNA sequence: TGCGCCAGCGGGGCGGGGGACCAAGAGACCCAGTACTTC.

This clonotype was detected only a few times. The rearrangement joins TRBV27 to TRBJ2-3, with D perhaps TRBD1 (7 bases). V lost 3 bases to trimming and J lost 4 bases, with 23 bases between them. This CDR3 contains 18 residues. Per the germline V gene, CDR1 is MNHEY and CDR2 is SMNVEV (reference sequence). The CDR3 sequence: CASSLFQGGSFRADTQYF. Here the CDR3 DNA reads TGTGCCAGCAGTTTGTTCCAGGGGGGATCGTTTCGGGCAGATACGCAGTATTTT.

The chain couples TRBV6-2 or TRBV6-3 to TRBJ2-7; no definite D call. CDR3 size: 13 residues. Trimming shortened V by 4 bases and J by 3 bases, and 10 bases separated the two germline ends. CDR1 MNHEY and CDR2 SVGEGT come from the germline V gene. The CDR3 loop is CASSSIINYEQYF. The CDR3, as DNA: TGTGCCAGCAGTTCTATTATCAACTACGAGCAGTACTTC.

The rearrangement joins TRBV29-1 to TRBJ2-1; D possibly corresponds to TRBD2 (5 bases). There are 13 residues in the CDR3. V was clipped by 3 bases and J by 7 bases, with 13 bases between them. CDR1 SQVTM and CDR2 ANQGSEA come from the germline V gene. The CDR3 nucleotides read TGCAGCGTTGATATGGGTGGAGGAAATGAGCAGTTCTTC. Encoded protein: CSVDMGGGNEQFF.

The chain is built from TRBV11-2 and TRBJ1-5, with D possibly TRBD1 on 5 matching bases. Between the trimmed V and J ends, which lost 7 bases and 1 base, there was a span of 35 bases. Germline lookup yields CDR1 SGHAT and CDR2 FQNNGV. CDR3 length: 22 amino acids. CDR3 nucleotides: TGTGCCAGCAACCTTTTTCGGAGGAGACAGAGCACTGAGGAACGGAGCAATCAGCCCCAGCATTTT. Translating it yields CASNLFRRRQSTEERSNQPQHF.

The V gene is TRBV7-2, the J gene TRBJ2-5; TRBD2 matches 8 bases. The trim removed 4 bases at V and 5 bases at J, leaving 9 bases unmatched. This CDR3 contains 15 residues. In germline, CDR1 is SGHTA, CDR2 FQGNSA. The chain's CDR3 is CASSSYGGGLETQYF. The CDR3 DNA reads TGTGCCAGCAGCTCATACGGGGGGGGTTTGGAGACCCAGTACTTC.

This clonotype was observed a handful of times. The V call is TRBV7-2, the J call TRBJ1-2; 7 positions agree with TRBD1. Germline loops: CDR1 SGHTA, CDR2 FQGNSA. This CDR3 is built from 14 residues. J was trimmed by 4 bases and V by 5 bases; bases with no gene match: 7. CDR3 sequence: CASSPDWDSYGYTF. For the CDR3, the DNA is TGTGCCAGCAGCCCCGACTGGGACAGCTATGGCTACACCTTC.